These 18 T cell receptor beta chains came from one sample sequenced in a study of blood T cell repertoires in COVID-19. The data were produced by immunoSEQ multiplex PCR, yet TCRdb's version contains in-frame clones alone and is incomplete. Of tens of thousands of clones in the sample, around 85% are singletons; the top ten hold around a tenth. Sequenced input: peripheral blood. These receptors all come from a man over 45 with COVID-19, enrolled during active disease.

The rearrangement joins TRBV7-9 to TRBJ2-2; maybe TRBD2 (6 bases). CDR3 length: 16 residues. CDR1 is SEHNR and CDR2 is FQNEAQ in the germline V gene (reference sequence). With 5 bases removed from V and 5 bases from J, the gap between germline ends came to 18 bases. CDR3 DNA: TGTGCCAGCAGCACTCCGGGACTGGGCGATACCGGGGAGCTGTTTTTT. It specifies CASSTPGLGDTGELFF. Combining the CDR3 with reference TRBV7-9 and TRBJ2-2 gives the whole variable domain DTGVSQNPRHKITKRGQNVTFRCDPISEHNRLYWYRQTLGQGPEFLTYFQNEAQLEKSRLLSDRFSAERPKGSFSTLEIQRTEQGDSAMYLCASSTPGLGDTGELFFGEGSRLTVL.

This rearrangement joins TRBV15 to TRBJ2-2; D possibly corresponds to TRBD2 (5 bases). The ends were cut back, 0 bases at V and 4 bases at J, with 15 bases in the middle. The germline V gene encodes CDR1 LNHNV and CDR2 YYDKDF (reference sequence). The CDR3 length is 17 residues. CDR3 coding DNA: TGTGCCACCAGCAGAGATCGGGGAGAGCGGAGCACCGGGGAGCTGTTTTTT. It translates to CATSRDRGERSTGELFF.

This chain joins TRBV19 and TRBJ1-2, with D tentatively TRBD1 (5 bases). Germline V gene data show CDR1 as LNHDA and CDR2 as SQIVND (reference sequence). V was cut by 4 bases and J by 3 bases, with 12 bases left in between. The CDR3 has 14 residues. The CDR3 bases are TGTGCCAGTAGTACCGCGGGAGGGGACTATGGCTACACCTTC. This codes for CASSTAGGDYGYTF. The full variable domain, rest sourced from reference TRBV19 and TRBJ1-2, is DGGITQSPKYLFRKEGQNVTLSCEQNLNHDAMYWYRQDPGQGLRLIYYSQIVNDFQKGDIAEGYSVSREKKESFPLTVTSAQKNPTAFYLCASSTAGGDYGYTFGSGTRLTVV.

This chain connects TRBV6-2 or TRBV6-3 to TRBJ1-3, with D perhaps TRBD1 (5 bases). V was clipped by 5 bases and J by 2 bases, with 7 bases between them. CDR1 and CDR2 (germline): MNHEY, SVGEGT. CDR3 length equals 13 residues. The CDR3 DNA follows: TGTGCCAGCAGTCCGACAGCTGGAAACACCATATATTTT. Its translation is CASSPTAGNTIYF.

The chain carries TRBV3-1 (or the pseudogene TRBV3-2) and TRBJ2-2; perhaps TRBD2 as D (6 bases). Germline CDR1 is LGHDT and CDR2 is YNNKEL (reference sequence). The CDR3 runs 16 residues. Trimming left V 0 bases short and J 6 bases short, with 14 bases between. The CDR3 DNA reads as TGTGCCAGCAGCCAAGATAGCGGCCTTGGGGCCGGGGAGCTGTTTTTT. Its translation is CASSQDSGLGAGELFF.

This clone was counted a few times. The chain carries TRBV4-3 and TRBJ2-3; D gene unclear. Germline CDR1 and CDR2: LGHNA and YSLEER. Trimming took 1 base from V and 0 from J, leaving 5 bases between them. This CDR3 comprises 14 residues. The CDR3 bases are TGCGCCAGCAGCCAAGTTTCTAGCACAGATACGCAGTATTTT. This gives the protein CASSQVSSTDTQYF.

The table lists this clone with a count of one. This sequence joins TRBV4-3 and TRBJ2-1; 9 bases line up with TRBD2. V was pared by 4 bases and J by 4 bases, with 5 bases of the junction left unmatched. Germline V CDR1 and CDR2: LGHNA, YSLEER. This CDR3 contains 15 residues. The chain's CDR3 is CASSPEAGGYNEQFF. As DNA, the CDR3 is TGCGCCAGCAGCCCCGAGGCGGGAGGGTACAATGAGCAGTTCTTC.

This clone was observed once. The J gene is TRBJ2-7, the V gene TRBV19, with 13 bases lining up with TRBD2. J lost 7 bases, V lost 10 bases, and 16 bases had no gene match. The CDR3 sequence is 16 residues long. Germline CDR1 LNHDA, CDR2 SQIVND (reference sequence). CDR3 sequence: CATAVGTSGNHWEQYF. The CDR3 DNA reads as TGTGCCACTGCGGTAGGGACTAGCGGGAACCACTGGGAGCAGTACTTC.

The chain uses TRBV4-1 and TRBJ1-1; 7 bases fit TRBD1. The junction had 9 bases not matched to a gene; V was cut back by 1 base and J by 1 base. Germline loops: CDR1 MGHRA, CDR2 YSYEKL. CDR3 length: 17 residues. Here the CDR3 reads CASSQAEGASGNTEAFF. As DNA, the CDR3 is TGCGCCAGCAGCCAAGCGGAGGGGGCATCTGGGAACACTGAAGCTTTCTTT.

This clone was seen a single time. The rearrangement links TRBV2 to TRBJ2-3, with TRBD1 identical over 7 bases. From germline, CDR1 is SNHLY and CDR2 FYNNEI. There are 14 residues in the CDR3. After removal of 8 bases from V and 2 bases from J, the junction contained 7 bases not matched to a gene. In DNA, the CDR3 is TGTGCCAGCCTGAGGGACAGATACACAGATACGCAGTATTTT. Amino acids: CASLRDRYTDTQYF. Full variable domain (rest looked up from reference TRBV2 and TRBJ2-3): EPEVTQTPSHQVTQMGQEVILRCVPISNHLYFYWYRQILGQKVEFLVSFYNNEISEKSEIFDDQFSVERPDGSNFTLKIRSTKLEDSAMYFCASLRDRYTDTQYFGPGTRLTVL.

The J gene is TRBJ2-1, the V gene TRBV29-1; D not certain. Germline lookup yields CDR1 SQVTM and CDR2 ANQGSEA. Trimming pared 7 bases from V and 8 bases from J, leaving 9 bases between. The CDR3 runs to 10 residues. The chain's CDR3 is CSALGYEQFF. The CDR3 nucleotides are TGCAGCGCTCTAGGTTATGAGCAGTTCTTC.

The DNA of the CDR3 is TGTGCCAGCGGCCGGGGGGAAAAACTGTTTTTT. Protein sequence: CASGRGEKLFF. The chain joins TRBV6-1 to TRBJ1-4, with a tentative D call TRBD1 (5 bases). V dropped 8 bases and J dropped 8 bases, with 9 bases sitting between them. The CDR3 consists of 11 residues. Germline V lookup: CDR1 MNHNS, CDR2 SASEGT.

This chain joins TRBV5-6 and TRBJ2-2, with TRBD1 identical over 7 bases. V trimming: 2 bases; J trimming: 0 bases; junction bases outside the gene matches: 10. Germline-derived CDR1 and CDR2 are SGHDT and YYEEEE. The CDR3 sequence is 18 residues long. The CDR3 region is CASSFWTGGIPNTGELFF. In DNA form, the CDR3 reads TGTGCCAGCAGCTTTTGGACAGGTGGAATCCCGAACACCGGGGAGCTGTTTTTT.

This clone was recorded a few times. In nucleotides, the CDR3 is TGTGCCAGCACCTCGGGACAGACGAACTATGGCTACACCTTC. It translates to CASTSGQTNYGYTF. J is TRBJ1-2 and V is TRBV4-2; 7 positions match TRBD1. The CDR3 totals 14 residues. Trimming removed 7 bases from V and 2 bases from J; junction bases left unmatched: 7. From germline, CDR1 is LGHNA and CDR2 YNFKEQ.

The rearrangement joins TRBV18 to TRBJ1-5; 7 bases fit TRBD1. Looked up from germline, CDR1 is KGHSH and CDR2 is LQKENI. V trimming: 4 bases; J trimming: 7 bases; junction bases outside the gene matches: 4. There are 13 residues in the CDR3. The CDR3: CASSQGAGQPQHF. The CDR3 DNA is TGTGCCAGCTCACAGGGGGCGGGGCAGCCCCAGCATTTT. Filled out from reference TRBV18 and TRBJ1-5, the complete variable domain reads NAGVMQNPRHLVRRRGQEARLRCSPMKGHSHVYWYRQLPEEGLKFMVYLQKENIIDESGMPKERFSAEFPKEGPSILRIQQVVRGDSAAYFCASSQGAGQPQHFGDGTRLSIL.

As DNA, the CDR3 is TGTGCCAGCAGTTACAAGCAGGGGGGTAACAATGAGCAGTTCTTC. Its translation: CASSYKQGGNNEQFF. J is TRBJ2-1 and V is TRBV6-5; possibly TRBD1 for D (7 bases). Germline-derived CDR1 and CDR2 are MNHEY and SVGAGI. The CDR3 covers 15 residues. Trimming pared 2 bases from V and 5 bases from J, leaving 13 bases between.

In DNA form, the CDR3 reads TGTGCCAGCAGAACTAGCGGGAGTATATGGGAGCAGTTCTTC. It yields the protein CASRTSGSIWEQFF. V is TRBV28 and J is TRBJ2-1; 11 positions match TRBD2. This CDR3 is built from 14 residues. V dropped 6 bases and J dropped 10; count of bases not matched to a gene: 8. CDR1 and CDR2 (germline): MDHEN, SYDVKM.

A single count supports this clone. In DNA form, the CDR3 reads TGTGCCAGCTCACCTTGGAGAGGGATGAATGAGCAGTTCTTC. This gives the protein CASSPWRGMNEQFF. The rearrangement joins TRBV18 to TRBJ2-1, with D maybe TRBD2 (5 bases). With 3 bases removed from V and 7 bases from J, the gap between germline ends came to 13 bases. Per the germline V gene, CDR1 is KGHSH and CDR2 is LQKENI. The CDR3 covers 14 residues. The full variable domain, in which reference TRBV18 and TRBJ2-1 provide the parts outside the CDR3, is NAGVMQNPRHLVRRRGQEARLRCSPMKGHSHVYWYRQLPEEGLKFMVYLQKENIIDESGMPKERFSAEFPKEGPSILRIQQVVRGDSAAYFCASSPWRGMNEQFFGPGTRLTVL.